These T cell receptor beta chains were read from a single sample in a study of T cell repertoires in Merkel cell carcinoma. The method was immunoSEQ multiplex PCR; TCRdb's version includes in-frame clones alone and lacks a portion of them. The repertoire holds some 14,000 clones, with approximately 80% as singletons. The sequencing input was tumor tissue. The receptors shown here come from an adult with Merkel cell carcinoma. The CDR3 runs from the conserved cysteine through the conserved F or W. The D gene is left open where the match is weak. Clone size is given for some rows only: seen once, a few or many times, or a class if the clone is expanded.

TRBD1,TRBJ2-5,.,TRBV5-6,CASSLDRDRARNQETQYF,TGTGCCAGCAGCCTAGACCGGGACAGGGCTCGGAACCAAGAGACCCAGTACTTC
.,TRBJ2-6,.,TRBV7-8,CASSLGWGVRANVLTF,TGTGCCAGCAGCTTGGGTTGGGGGGTCCGGGCCAACGTCCTGACTTTC
.,TRBJ1-6,.,TRBV7-3,CASSLERLNSPLHF,TGTGCCAGCAGCTTAGAACGGCTTAATTCACCCCTCCACTTT
.,TRBJ1-1,few,TRBV7-8,CASSLAMGTGRKSTEAFF,TGTGCCAGCAGCTTAGCGATGGGAACAGGGAGGAAGTCCACTGAAGCTTTCTTT
.,TRBJ2-5,few,TRBV29-1,CSVVPRLLGTQYF,TGCAGCGTTGTTCCCAGGCTATTGGGGACCCAGTACTTC
TRBD2,TRBJ2-3,.,TRBV19,CASSIDRGSGRSTDTQYF,TGTGCCAGTAGTATAGATCGGGGTAGCGGGAGGAGCACAGATACGCAGTATTTT
.,TRBJ1-3,few,TRBV28,CASRAGIVAGNTIYF,TGTGCCAGCAGGGCTGGGATTGTGGCTGGAAACACCATATATTTT
.,TRBJ2-6,.,TRBV29-1,CSVLQLSSGANVLTF,TGCAGCGTTTTACAGCTCAGCTCTGGGGCCAACGTCCTGACTTTC
.,TRBJ1-4,.,TRBV9,CASSVGRGRWREKLFF,TGTGCCAGCAGCGTAGGGAGGGGGAGGTGGCGTGAAAAACTGTTTTTT
.,TRBJ2-3,.,TRBV4-3,CASSQDGRTQYF,TGCGCCAGCAGCCAAGACGGTCGGACGCAGTATTTT
.,TRBJ2-1,.,TRBV10-3,CAISMDSSYNEQFF,TGTGCCATCAGTATGGACAGCTCCTACAATGAGCAGTTCTTC
.,TRBJ1-2,.,TRBV28,CASSLSFPRFNYGYTF,TGTGCCAGCAGTTTATCGTTTCCTCGGTTCAACTATGGCTACACCTTC
.,TRBJ1-5,.,TRBV12-3/TRBV12-4,CASSTQVNQPQHF,TGTGCCAGCAGTACCCAAGTAAATCAGCCCCAGCATTTT
.,TRBJ1-1,few,TRBV20-1,CSASPRTNTEAFF,TGCAGTGCTAGTCCCCGGACGAACACTGAAGCTTTCTTT
.,TRBJ1-1,.,TRBV28,CASSLGSQGKAFF,TGTGCCAGCAGTTTAGGGTCTCAGGGGAAAGCTTTCTTT
TRBD1,TRBJ1-5,.,TRBV28,CASSKRGQTSNQPQHF,TGTGCCAGCAGTAAAAGGGGACAGACTTCCAATCAGCCCCAGCATTTT